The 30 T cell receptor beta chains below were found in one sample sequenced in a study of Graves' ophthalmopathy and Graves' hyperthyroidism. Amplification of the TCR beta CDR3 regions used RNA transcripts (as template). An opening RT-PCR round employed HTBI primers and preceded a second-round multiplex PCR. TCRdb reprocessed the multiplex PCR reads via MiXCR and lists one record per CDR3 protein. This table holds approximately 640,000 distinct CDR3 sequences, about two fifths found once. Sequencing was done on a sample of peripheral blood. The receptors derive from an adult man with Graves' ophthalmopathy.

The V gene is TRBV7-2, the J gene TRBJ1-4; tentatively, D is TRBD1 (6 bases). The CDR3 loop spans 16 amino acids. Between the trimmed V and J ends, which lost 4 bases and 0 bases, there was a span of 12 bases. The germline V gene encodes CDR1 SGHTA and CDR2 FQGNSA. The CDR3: CASSSLTGSTNEKLFF. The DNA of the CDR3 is TGTGCCAGCAGCTCCTTGACAGGTTCAACTAATGAAAAACTGTTTTTT.

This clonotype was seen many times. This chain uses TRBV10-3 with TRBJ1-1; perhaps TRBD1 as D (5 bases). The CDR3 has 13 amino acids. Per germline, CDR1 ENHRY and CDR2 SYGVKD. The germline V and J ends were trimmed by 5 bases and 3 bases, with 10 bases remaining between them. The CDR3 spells CAISSGRDTEAFF. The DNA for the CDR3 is TGTGCCATCAGTTCAGGGAGGGACACTGAAGCTTTCTTT.

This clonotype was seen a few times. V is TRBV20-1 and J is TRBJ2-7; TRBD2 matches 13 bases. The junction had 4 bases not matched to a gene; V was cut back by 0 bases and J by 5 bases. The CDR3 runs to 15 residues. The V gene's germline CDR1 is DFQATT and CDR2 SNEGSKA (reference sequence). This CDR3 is CSAREGTSGNNEQYF. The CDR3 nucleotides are TGCAGTGCTAGAGAGGGGACTAGCGGGAATAACGAGCAGTACTTC.

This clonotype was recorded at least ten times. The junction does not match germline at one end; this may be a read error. The CDR3: CASSEIPPAPFLHF. The CDR3 nucleotides read TGTGCCAGCAGTGAAATCCCCCCGGCCCCCTTCTTGCATTTT. V and J are TRBV2 and TRBJ1-4; D uncertain. Germline CDR1 SNHLY, CDR2 FYNNEI. The CDR3 covers 14 residues. The whole variable domain, filled in from reference TRBV2 and TRBJ1-4, reads EPEVTQTPSHQVTQMGQEVILRCVPISNHLYFYWYRQILGQKVEFLVSFYNNEISEKSEIFDDQFSVERPDGSNFTLKIRSTKLEDSAMYFCASSEIPPAPFLHFGSGTQLSVL.

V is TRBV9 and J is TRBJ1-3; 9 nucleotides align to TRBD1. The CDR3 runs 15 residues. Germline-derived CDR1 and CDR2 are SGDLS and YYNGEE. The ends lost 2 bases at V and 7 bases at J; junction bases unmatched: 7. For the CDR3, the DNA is TGTGCCAGCAGCGTTGAGGGACAGGGAGGGAACACCATATATTTT. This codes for CASSVEGQGGNTIYF.

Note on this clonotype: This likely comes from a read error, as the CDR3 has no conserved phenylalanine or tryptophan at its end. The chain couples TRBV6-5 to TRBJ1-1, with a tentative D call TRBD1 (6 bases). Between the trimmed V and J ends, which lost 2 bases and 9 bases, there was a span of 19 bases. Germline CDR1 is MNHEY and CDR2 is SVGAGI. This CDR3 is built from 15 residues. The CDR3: CASSYGSGTTYQAFL. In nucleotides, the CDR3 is TGTGCCAGCAGTTACGGATCAGGGACAACGTATCAAGCTTTCCTT.

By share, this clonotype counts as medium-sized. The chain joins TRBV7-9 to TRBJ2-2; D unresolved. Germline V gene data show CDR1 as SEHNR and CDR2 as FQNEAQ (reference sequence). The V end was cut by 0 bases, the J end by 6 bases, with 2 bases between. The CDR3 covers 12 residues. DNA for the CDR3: TGTGCCAGCAGCTTAGCGGCCGGGGAGCTGTTTTTT. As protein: CASSLAAGELFF.

In DNA, the CDR3 is TGTGCCACCAGCGCCCTGGGGGGAGAGAACACTGAAGCTTTCTTT. It codes for CATSALGGENTEAFF. The chain combines TRBV15 with TRBJ1-1, with D perhaps TRBD1 (5 bases). Germline CDR1 is LNHNV and CDR2 is YYDKDF (reference sequence). The ends were cut back, 5 bases at V and 1 base at J, with 14 bases in the middle. CDR3 length: 15 residues.

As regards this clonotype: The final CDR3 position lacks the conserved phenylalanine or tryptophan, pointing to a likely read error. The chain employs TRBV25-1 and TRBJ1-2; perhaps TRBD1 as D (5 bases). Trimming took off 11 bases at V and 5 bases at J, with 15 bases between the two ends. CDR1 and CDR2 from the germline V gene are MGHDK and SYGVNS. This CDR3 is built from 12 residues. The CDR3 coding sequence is TGTGCCTGCTGGGGACGTGGATATGGCTACACCCTC. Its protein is CACWGRGYGYTL.

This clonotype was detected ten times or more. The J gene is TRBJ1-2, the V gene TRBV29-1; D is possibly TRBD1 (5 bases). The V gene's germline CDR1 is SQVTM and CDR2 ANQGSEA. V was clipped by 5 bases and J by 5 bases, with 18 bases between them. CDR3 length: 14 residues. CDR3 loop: CSVKETESLYGYTF. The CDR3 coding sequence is TGCAGCGTTAAGGAGACAGAGTCCCTTTATGGCTACACCTTC.

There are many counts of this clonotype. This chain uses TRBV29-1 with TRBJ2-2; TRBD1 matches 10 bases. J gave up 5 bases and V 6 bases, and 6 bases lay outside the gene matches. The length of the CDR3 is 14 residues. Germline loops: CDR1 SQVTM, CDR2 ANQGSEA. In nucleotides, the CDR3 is TGCAGCGTCGGGGGGACAGGGGAAACCGGGGAGCTGTTTTTT. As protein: CSVGGTGETGELFF.

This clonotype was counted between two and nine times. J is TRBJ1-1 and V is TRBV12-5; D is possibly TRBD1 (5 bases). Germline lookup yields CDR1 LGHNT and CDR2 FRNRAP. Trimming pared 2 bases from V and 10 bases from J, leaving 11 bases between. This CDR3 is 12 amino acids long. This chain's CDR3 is CASGLWGLGAFF. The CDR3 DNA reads TGTGCTAGTGGTTTGTGGGGGTTAGGAGCTTTCTTT.

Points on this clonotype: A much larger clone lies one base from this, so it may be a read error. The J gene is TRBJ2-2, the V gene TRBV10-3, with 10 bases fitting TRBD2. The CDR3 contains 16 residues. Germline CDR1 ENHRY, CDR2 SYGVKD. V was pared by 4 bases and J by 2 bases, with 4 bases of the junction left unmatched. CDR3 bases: TGTGCCATCAGTGGGGCTAGCGGGGGAAACACCGGGGAGCTGTTTTTT. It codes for CAISGASGGNTGELFF.

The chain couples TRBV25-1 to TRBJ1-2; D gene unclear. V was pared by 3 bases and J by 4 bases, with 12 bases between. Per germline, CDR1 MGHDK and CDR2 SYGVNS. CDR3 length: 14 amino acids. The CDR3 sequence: CASSDPDITYGYTF. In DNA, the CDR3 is TGTGCCAGCAGTGACCCAGATATCACCTATGGCTACACCTTC.

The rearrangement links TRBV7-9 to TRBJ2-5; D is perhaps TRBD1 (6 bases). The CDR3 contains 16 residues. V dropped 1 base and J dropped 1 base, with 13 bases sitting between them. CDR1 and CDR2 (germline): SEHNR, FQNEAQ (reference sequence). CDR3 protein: CASSLGLNRAQETQYF. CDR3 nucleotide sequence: TGTGCCAGCAGCTTAGGTCTGAACAGGGCCCAAGAGACCCAGTACTTC.

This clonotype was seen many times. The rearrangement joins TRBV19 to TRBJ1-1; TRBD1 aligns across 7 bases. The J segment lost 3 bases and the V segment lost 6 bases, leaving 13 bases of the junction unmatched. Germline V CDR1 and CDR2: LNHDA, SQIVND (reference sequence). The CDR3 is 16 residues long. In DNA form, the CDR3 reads TGTGCCAGTAGGGGGGACAGTACAAATCGATACACTGAAGCTTTCTTT. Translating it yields CASRGDSTNRYTEAFF.

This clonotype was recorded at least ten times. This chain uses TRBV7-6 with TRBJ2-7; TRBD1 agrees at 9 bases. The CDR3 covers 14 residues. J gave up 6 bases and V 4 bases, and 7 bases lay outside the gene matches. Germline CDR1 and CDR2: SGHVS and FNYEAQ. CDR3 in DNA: TGTGCCAGCAGCTCTCGGACAGGGGTTTCCGAGCAGTACTTC. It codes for CASSSRTGVSEQYF.

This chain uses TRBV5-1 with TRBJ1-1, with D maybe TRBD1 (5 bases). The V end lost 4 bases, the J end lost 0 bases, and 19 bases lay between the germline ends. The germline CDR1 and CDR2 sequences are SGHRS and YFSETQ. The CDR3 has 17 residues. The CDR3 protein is CASSVLPGRIMNTEAFF. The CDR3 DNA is TGCGCCAGCAGCGTTCTTCCGGGACGGATTATGAACACTGAAGCTTTCTTT.

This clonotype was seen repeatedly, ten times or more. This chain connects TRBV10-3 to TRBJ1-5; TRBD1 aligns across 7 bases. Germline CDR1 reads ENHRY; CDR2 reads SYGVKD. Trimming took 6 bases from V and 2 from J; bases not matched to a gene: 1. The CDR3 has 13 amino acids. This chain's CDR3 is CAIRDRGNQPQHF. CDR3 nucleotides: TGTGCCATCAGAGACAGGGGCAATCAGCCCCAGCATTTT.

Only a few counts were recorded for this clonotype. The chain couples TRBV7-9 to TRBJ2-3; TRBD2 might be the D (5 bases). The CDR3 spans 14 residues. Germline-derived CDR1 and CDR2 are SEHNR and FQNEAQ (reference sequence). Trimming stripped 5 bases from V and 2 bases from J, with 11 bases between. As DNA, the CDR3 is TGTGCCAGCAGCCCCGACCGGGACACAGATACGCAGTATTTT. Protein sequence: CASSPDRDTDTQYF.

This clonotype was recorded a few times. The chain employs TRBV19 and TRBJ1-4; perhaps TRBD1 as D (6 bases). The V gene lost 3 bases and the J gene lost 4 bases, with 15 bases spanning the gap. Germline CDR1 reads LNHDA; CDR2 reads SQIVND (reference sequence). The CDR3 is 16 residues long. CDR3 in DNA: TGTGCCAGTAGTATCGCAACAGGGTCGGGTAATGAAAAACTGTTTTTT. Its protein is CASSIATGSGNEKLFF. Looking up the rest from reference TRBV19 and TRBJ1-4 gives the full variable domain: DGGITQSPKYLFRKEGQNVTLSCEQNLNHDAMYWYRQDPGQGLRLIYYSQIVNDFQKGDIAEGYSVSREKKESFPLTVTSAQKNPTAFYLCASSIATGSGNEKLFFGSGTQLSVL.

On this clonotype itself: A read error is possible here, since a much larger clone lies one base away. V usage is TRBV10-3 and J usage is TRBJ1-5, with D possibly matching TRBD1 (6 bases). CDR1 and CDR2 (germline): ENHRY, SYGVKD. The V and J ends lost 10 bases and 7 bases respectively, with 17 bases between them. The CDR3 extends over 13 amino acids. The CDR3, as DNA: TGTGCCAACAGCCACGGGGGGGCACAGCCCCAGCATTTT. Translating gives CANSHGGAQPQHF.

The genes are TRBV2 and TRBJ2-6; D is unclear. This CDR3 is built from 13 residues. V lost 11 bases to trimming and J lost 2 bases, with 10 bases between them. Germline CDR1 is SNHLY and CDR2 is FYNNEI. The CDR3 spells CAGGRPGANVLTF. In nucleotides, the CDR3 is TGTGCCGGCGGCAGACCTGGGGCCAACGTCCTGACTTTC.

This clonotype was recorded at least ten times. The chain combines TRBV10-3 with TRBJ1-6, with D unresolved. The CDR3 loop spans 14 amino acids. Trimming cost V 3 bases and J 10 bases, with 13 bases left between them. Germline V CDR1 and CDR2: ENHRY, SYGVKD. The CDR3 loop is CAISEPFPGSPLHF. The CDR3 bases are TGTGCCATCAGTGAACCCTTCCCTGGGTCACCCCTCCACTTT.

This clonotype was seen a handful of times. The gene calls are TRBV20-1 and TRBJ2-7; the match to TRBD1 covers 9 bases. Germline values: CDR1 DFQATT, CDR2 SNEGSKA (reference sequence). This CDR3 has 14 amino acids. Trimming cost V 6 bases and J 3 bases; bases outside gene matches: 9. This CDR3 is CSAGRTGAFYEQYF. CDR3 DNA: TGCAGTGCGGGGAGGACAGGGGCGTTCTACGAGCAGTACTTC.

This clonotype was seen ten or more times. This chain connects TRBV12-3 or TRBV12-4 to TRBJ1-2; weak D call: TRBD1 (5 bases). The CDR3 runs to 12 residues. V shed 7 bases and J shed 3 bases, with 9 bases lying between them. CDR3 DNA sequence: TGTGCCAGCACCTGGGACCACTATGGCTACACCTTC. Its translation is CASTWDHYGYTF.

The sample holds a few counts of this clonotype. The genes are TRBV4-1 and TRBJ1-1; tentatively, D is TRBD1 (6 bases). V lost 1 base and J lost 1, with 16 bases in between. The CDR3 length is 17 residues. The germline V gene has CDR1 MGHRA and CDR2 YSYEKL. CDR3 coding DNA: TGCGCCAGCAGCCAAGGAACGGCCTCGACAGGGAACACTGAAGCTTTCTTT. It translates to CASSQGTASTGNTEAFF.

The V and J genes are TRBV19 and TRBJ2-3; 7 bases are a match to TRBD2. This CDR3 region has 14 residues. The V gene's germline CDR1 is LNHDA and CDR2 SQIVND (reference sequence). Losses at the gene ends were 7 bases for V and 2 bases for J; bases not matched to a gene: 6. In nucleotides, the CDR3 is TGTGCCAGTACCTCAAGCGGGATCACAGATACGCAGTATTTT. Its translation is CASTSSGITDTQYF.

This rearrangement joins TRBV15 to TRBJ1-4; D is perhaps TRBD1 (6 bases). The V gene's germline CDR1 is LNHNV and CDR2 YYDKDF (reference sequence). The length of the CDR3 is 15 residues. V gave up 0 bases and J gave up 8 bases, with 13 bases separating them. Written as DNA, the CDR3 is TGTGCCACCAGCAGAGATCCGGGGGCTTGGGAAAAACTGTTTTTT. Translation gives CATSRDPGAWEKLFF.

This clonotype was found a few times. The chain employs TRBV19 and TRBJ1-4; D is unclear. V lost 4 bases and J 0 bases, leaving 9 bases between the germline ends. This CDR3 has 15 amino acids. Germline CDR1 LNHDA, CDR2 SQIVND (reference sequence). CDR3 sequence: CASSSTSSTNEKLFF. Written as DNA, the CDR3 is TGTGCCAGTAGTAGCACATCATCAACTAATGAAAAACTGTTTTTT.